This TCR beta chain was obtained from a study of T-cell reconstitution after alpha-beta-depleted transplantation in children listed by TCRdb under 2016. With respect to the entire study: T-cell immune reconstitution after TCRalphabeta/CD19-depleted allogeneic hematopoietic cell transplantation in children was quantitatively tracked in the study by means of TCR repertoire profiling.

The library was obtained by PCR. For sequencing, an Illumina HiSeq 2500 was employed. To normalize quantification of the TCRbeta repertoire, the TCR libraries were built with molecular barcoding that relied on unique molecular identifiers. TCRdb reworked the public reads: Q25 trimming with fastp, MiXCR clone assembly, productive beta chains retained. CDR3 protein sequences are deduplicated, and each keeps its most common genes and DNA. Present in this sample are fewer than 120,000 distinct CDR3 sequences, around 10% of which were seen just once. Jointly, the top ten make up less than 10% of the sample. With respect to this clonotype: Its antigen remains undetermined. It may be a read error: a sequence one base away is much more abundant.

The CDR3 numbers 14 residues from cysteine through phenylalanine. Only CDR3 DNA remains: 42 bases, in frame from the first base. V is cut back by 6 bases and J by 10 bases, with 12 bases in the junction unmatched. Via the germline V gene, CDR1 is SGHTA and CDR2 FQGNSA. The sequence is built from TRBV7-2 and TRBJ2-1, with TRBD1 identical over 7 junction bases. The source was PBMCs from the stem cell graft donor, collected from the stem cell graft. This clonotype was sampled from a human donor who donated a stem cell graft to a child with acute lymphoblastic leukemia. The encoded CDR3 is CASRTGTVGYEQFF. The sequenced DNA is TGTGCCAGCAGAACCGGGACAGTGGGATACGAGCAGTTCTTC.